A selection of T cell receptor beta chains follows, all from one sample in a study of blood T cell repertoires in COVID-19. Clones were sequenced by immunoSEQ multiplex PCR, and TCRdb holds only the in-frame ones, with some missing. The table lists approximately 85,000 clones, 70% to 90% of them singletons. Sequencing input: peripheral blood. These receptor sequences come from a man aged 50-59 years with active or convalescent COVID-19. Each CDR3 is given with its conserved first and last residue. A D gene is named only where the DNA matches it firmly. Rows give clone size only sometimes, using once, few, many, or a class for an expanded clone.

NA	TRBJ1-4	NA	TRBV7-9	TGTGCCAGCAGGCATATCTGCACAGGGTACCTACTGTTTTTT	CASRHICTGYLLFF
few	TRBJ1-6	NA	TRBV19	TGTGCCAGTAGGATATTCAAGGAGGGTGGACATTCACCCCTCCACTTT	CASRIFKEGGHSPLHF
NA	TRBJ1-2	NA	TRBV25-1	TGTGCCAGCAGCCCGGGACACCTCTATGGCTACACCTTC	CASSPGHLYGYTF
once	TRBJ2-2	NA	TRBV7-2	TGTGCCAGCAGCTTAGACGCTAGCCCCCCCGGGGAGCTGTTTTTT	CASSLDASPPGELFF
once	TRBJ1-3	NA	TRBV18	TGTGCCAGCTCACCGTCGGACAGTGGAAACACCATATATTTT	CASSPSDSGNTIYF
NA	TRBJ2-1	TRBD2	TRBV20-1	TGCAGTGCTACTAGCGGCGCTGAGCAGTTCTTC	CSATSGAEQFF
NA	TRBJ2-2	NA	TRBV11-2	TGTGCCAGCAGCATCGGACGAGCGGACGGGGAGCTGTTTTTT	CASSIGRADGELFF
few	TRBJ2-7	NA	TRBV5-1	TGCGCCAGCAGCTTGAAAGGGGGTTTGACCTACGAGCAGTACTTC	CASSLKGGLTYEQYF
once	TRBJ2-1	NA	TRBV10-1	TGCGCCAGCAGTTCGGGGGCCTACAATGAGCAGTTCTTC	CASSSGAYNEQFF
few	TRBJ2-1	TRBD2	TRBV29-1	TGCAGCGTTGGGGCGGGGGGACATTACAATGAGCAGTTCTTC	CSVGAGGHYNEQFF
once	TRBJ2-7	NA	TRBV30	TGTGCCTGGAGTCTCAACTCCCCGGGCGAGCAGTACTTC	CAWSLNSPGEQYF
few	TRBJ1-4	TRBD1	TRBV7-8	TGTGCCAGCAGCCGAGACAGGGGGCGGAATGAAAAACTGTTTTTT	CASSRDRGRNEKLFF
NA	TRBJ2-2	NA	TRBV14	TGTGCCAGCAGCCAAGAACCCTCTCGGGGGACCGGGGAGCTGTTTTTT	CASSQEPSRGTGELFF
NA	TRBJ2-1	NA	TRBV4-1	TGCGCCAGCAGCCAAGAAACAGGTACTTTCTCCTACAATGAGCAGTTCTTC	CASSQETGTFSYNEQFF
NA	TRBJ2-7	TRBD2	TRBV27	TGTGCCATCCGGGAGGGACTAGCGGGACCCTACGAGCAGTACTTC	CAIREGLAGPYEQYF
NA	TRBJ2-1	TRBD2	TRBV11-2	TGTGCCAGCAGCCCCGGACTAGCGGGGAGTCGTAATGAGCAGTTCTTC	CASSPGLAGSRNEQFF
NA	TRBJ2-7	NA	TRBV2	TGTGCCAGCAGACAGGTTGGCGAGCAGTACTTC	CASRQVGEQYF
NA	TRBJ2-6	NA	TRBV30	TGTGCCTGGAGTGAGACAGGAGCTGGGGCCAACGTCCTGACTTTC	CAWSETGAGANVLTF
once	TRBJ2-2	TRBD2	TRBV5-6	TGTGCCAGCAATCAAGCGGGGGGGCGCGACGGGGAGCTGTTTTTT	CASNQAGGRDGELFF
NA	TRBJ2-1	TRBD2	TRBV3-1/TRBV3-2	TGTGCCAGCAGCCAAGGCCCGGTTAGCGGGATGAGATACAATGAGCAGTTCTTC	CASSQGPVSGMRYNEQFF
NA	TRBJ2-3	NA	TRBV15	TGTGCCACCAGCGCCCATCGGGGAGGCACAGATACGCAGTATTTT	CATSAHRGGTDTQYF
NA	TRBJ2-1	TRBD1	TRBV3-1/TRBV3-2	TGTGCCAGCAGCCAAAACAGGGGCGATGAGCAGTTCTTC	CASSQNRGDEQFF
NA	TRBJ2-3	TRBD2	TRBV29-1	TGCAGCGTCGCGGGGGAAGATACGCAGTATTTT	CSVAGEDTQYF
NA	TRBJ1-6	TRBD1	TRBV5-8	TGTGCCAGCAGCTTAGGGACAGTAAATTCACCCCTCCACTTT	CASSLGTVNSPLHF
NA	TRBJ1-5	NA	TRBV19	TGTGCCAGTAGTATAGGTCCGGGGAGCAATCAGCCCCAGCATTTT	CASSIGPGSNQPQHF
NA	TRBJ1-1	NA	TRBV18	TGTGCCAGCTCCACCACATTGAACACTGAAGCTTTCTTT	CASSTTLNTEAFF
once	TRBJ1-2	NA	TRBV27	TGTGCCAGCGGCCCCAGACAGGCTAATGGCTACACCTTC	CASGPRQANGYTF
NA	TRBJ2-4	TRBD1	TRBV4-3	TGCGCCAGCAGCCAAGACCCCGGGACAGAAAAACAAAACATTCAGTACTTC	CASSQDPGTEKQNIQYF
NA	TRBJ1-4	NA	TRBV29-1	TGCAGCGTCGCGCGGGGGGTAACTAATGAAAAACTGTTTTTT	CSVARGVTNEKLFF